Sequencing of this T cell receptor beta chain was carried out in a study of CD8 T cells in ankylosing spondylitis. Broader study findings: Ankylosing spondylitis blood seemed to carry a telltale TCR beta motif made of several highly homologous variants. In reactive arthritis synovial fluid and blood, some motif variants had been reported before. With a CD8+ phenotype, disease-linked clones were relatively rare in peripheral blood. The clones that were linked to disease were reported to be significantly enriched in matched synovial fluid samples from ankylosing spondylitis patients.

This clonotype was seen ten or more times. Its antigen is not identified. Germline CDR1 is SGHVS and CDR2 is FQNEAQ. With 9 bases removed from V and 0 bases from J, the gap between germline ends came to 15 bases. The CDR3 is 16 residues long. Generation of TCR beta libraries employed quantitative 5'-RACE incorporating molecular barcodes. TCRdb ran MiXCR on the 5' RACE reads and lists one entry per CDR3 protein. Of about 510,000 distinct CDR3 sequences listed, roughly 5% are singletons. This TCR derives from a male donor with ankylosing spondylitis. The material sequenced was blood, either unsorted or a sorted T cell fraction (not recorded which). This sequence joins TRBV7-8 and TRBJ1-6; D is undetermined. The CDR3 reads CASRKYSNSYNSPLHF. The CDR3 DNA sequence: TGTGCCAGTCGGAAATACAGCAACTCCTATAATTCACCCCTCCACTTT. The whole variable domain, remainder taken from reference TRBV7-8 and TRBJ1-6, is GAGVSQSPRYKVAKRGQDVALRCDPISGHVSLFWYQQALGQGPEFLTYFQNEAQLDKSGLPSDRFFAERPEGSVSTLKIQRTQQEDSAVYLCASRKYSNSYNSPLHFGNGTRLTVT.